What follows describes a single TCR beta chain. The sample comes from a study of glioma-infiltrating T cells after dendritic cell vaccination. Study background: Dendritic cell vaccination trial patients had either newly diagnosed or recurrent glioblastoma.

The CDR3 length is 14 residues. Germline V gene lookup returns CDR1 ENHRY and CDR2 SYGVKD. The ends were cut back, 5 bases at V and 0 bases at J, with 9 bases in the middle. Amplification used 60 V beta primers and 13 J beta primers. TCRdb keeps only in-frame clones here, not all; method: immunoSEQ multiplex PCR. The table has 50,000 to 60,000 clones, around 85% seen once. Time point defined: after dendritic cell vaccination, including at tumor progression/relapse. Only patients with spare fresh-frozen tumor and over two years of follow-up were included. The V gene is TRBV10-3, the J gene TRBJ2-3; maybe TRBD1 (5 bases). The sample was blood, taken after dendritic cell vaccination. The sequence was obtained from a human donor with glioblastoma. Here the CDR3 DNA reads TGTGCCATCAGTCAGGGCGGAAGCACAGATACGCAGTATTTT. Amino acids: CAISQGGSTDTQYF.